This T cell receptor beta chain derives from a study of CD8+CD57+ T cells in acquired aplastic anemia. Overall study: When averaged, DNA from sorted CD4+ and CD8+ cells came to 2.5 to 3.5 ug.

Germline-derived CDR1 and CDR2 are MGHDK and SYGVNS. This CDR3 contains 13 residues. V lost 7 bases, J lost 5 bases, and 12 bases lay in between. The TCR beta profiling, which covered VDJ combination and CDR3 sequence, was carried out using genomic DNA as the template. TCRdb reprocessed the reads via MiXCR and lists one record per CDR3 protein. Of 450,000 to 600,000 distinct CDR3 sequences listed, around 30% are singletons. CD8+CD57+ cell expansion, shown by flow cytometry, had occurred in the patients selected for sequencing. Patients, without exception, had severe acquired aplastic anemia. Prior therapy had not been administered to any patient at the time of blood sampling. This clonotype was picked up many times. Its antigen is still unknown. Study-level results: Patients and controls were found to share 25 to 30 CD8+ CDR3 sequences.

This receptor was obtained from a human donor with aplastic anemia. Sequenced: sorted CD4+, CD8+, or CD8+CD57+ T cells (not recorded which) from PBMCs. The chain links TRBV25-1 to TRBJ2-1; a weak D match, TRBD1 (6 bases). The CDR3 protein is CASIGGSDNEQFF. For the CDR3, the DNA is TGTGCCAGCATTGGGGGCTCGGACAATGAGCAGTTCTTC.